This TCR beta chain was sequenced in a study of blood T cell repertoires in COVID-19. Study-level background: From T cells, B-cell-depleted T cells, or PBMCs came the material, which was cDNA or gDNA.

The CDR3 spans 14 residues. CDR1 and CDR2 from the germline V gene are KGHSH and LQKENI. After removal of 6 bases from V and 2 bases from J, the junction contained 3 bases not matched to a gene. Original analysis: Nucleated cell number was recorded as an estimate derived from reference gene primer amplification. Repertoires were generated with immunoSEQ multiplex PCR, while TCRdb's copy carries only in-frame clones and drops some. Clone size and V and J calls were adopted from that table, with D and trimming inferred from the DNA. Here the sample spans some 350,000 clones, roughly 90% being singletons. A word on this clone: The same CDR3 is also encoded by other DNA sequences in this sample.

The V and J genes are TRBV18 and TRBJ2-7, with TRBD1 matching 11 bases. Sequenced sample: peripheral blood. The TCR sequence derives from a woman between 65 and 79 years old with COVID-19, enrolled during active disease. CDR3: CASSPGQGAYEQYF. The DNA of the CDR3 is TGTGCCAGCTCTCCGGGACAGGGGGCCTACGAGCAGTACTTC.